This T cell receptor beta chain is from a study of T cell responses to AZD1222 COVID-19 vaccine. Overall study results and limits: Within unmutated variant regions lay the reported targets of nearly half of spike-specific TCRs. Donors were mostly white British, more females; clonal diversity possibly underestimated. Increases in Spike-specific TCR breadth and depth were seen after two AZD1222 doses. Seropositivity was recorded at baseline in only a handful of AZD1222 recipients.

Using immunoSEQ multiplex PCR, the repertoire was profiled, and TCRdb retains in-frame clones only, with some absent. This sample has roughly 80,000 clones; around nine tenths occur once, and the top ten carry 3.5% to 5%. Germline trimming cut 3 bases from V and 4 bases from J; bases unmatched to any gene: 11. The germline gives CDR1 KGHDR, CDR2 SFDVKD. This CDR3 comprises 17 residues. To note about this clone: Its antigen is not identified.

The sample in question was peripheral blood, obtained on day 0 of MenACWY control vaccination. The chain employs TRBV24-1 and TRBJ2-5; 9 bases agree with TRBD1. The clonotype originates from an adult in good health. The DNA for the CDR3 is TGTGCCACCAGTGATGTAGATCCGGGACAGGGAAGAGAGACCCAGTACTTC. Translation gives CATSDVDPGQGRETQYF.